This paragraph reports one T cell receptor (beta chain). V was pared by 5 bases and J by 3 bases, with 11 bases between. The CDR3 spans 14 residues. The source of the sample is a study of OX40 agonist ivuxolimab in advanced cancers. Only in-frame clones appear in the TCRdb table, and some are missing; sequencing was by immunoSEQ multiplex PCR. The profile shows around 53,000 clones, roughly 73% of them singletons. The origin of this receptor is an adult with an advanced solid tumor such as melanoma, head and neck, liver or kidney cancer. The sequenced sample was CD4+ or CD8+ T cells sorted from blood, obtained in a trial of the OX40 agonist ivuxolimab. This chain joins TRBV5-3 and TRBJ2-2; maybe TRBD2 (5 bases). TRBV5-3 falls under the ORF class, with uncertain function. CDR3 DNA sequence: TGTGCCAGAAGGGTCCAGAGGGACACCGGGGAGCTGTTTTTT. Translated: CARRVQRDTGELFF.